This T cell receptor (beta chain) is drawn from a study of cytomegalovirus exposure and HLA in healthy donors. This clone was seen a few times. The V and J ends lost 2 bases and 5 bases, in that order; junction bases with no gene match: 5. The CDR3 has 14 amino acids. The germline V gene encodes CDR1 MDHEN and CDR2 SYDVKM. Researchers ran the PCR with 60 Vbeta and 13 Jbeta primers. Profiling relied on immunoSEQ multiplex PCR, and the TCRdb table lists in-frame clones only, not all of them. The sample contains about 130,000 clones, roughly four fifths of which appear only once. V and J are TRBV28 and TRBJ1-1, with 7 bases identical to TRBD1. Source material: PBMCs. The source is a male donor in good health and CMV-seropositive. The chain's CDR3 is CASSLQGDLTEAFF. The CDR3 nucleotides read TGTGCCAGCAGTTTACAGGGGGATCTGACTGAAGCTTTCTTT.